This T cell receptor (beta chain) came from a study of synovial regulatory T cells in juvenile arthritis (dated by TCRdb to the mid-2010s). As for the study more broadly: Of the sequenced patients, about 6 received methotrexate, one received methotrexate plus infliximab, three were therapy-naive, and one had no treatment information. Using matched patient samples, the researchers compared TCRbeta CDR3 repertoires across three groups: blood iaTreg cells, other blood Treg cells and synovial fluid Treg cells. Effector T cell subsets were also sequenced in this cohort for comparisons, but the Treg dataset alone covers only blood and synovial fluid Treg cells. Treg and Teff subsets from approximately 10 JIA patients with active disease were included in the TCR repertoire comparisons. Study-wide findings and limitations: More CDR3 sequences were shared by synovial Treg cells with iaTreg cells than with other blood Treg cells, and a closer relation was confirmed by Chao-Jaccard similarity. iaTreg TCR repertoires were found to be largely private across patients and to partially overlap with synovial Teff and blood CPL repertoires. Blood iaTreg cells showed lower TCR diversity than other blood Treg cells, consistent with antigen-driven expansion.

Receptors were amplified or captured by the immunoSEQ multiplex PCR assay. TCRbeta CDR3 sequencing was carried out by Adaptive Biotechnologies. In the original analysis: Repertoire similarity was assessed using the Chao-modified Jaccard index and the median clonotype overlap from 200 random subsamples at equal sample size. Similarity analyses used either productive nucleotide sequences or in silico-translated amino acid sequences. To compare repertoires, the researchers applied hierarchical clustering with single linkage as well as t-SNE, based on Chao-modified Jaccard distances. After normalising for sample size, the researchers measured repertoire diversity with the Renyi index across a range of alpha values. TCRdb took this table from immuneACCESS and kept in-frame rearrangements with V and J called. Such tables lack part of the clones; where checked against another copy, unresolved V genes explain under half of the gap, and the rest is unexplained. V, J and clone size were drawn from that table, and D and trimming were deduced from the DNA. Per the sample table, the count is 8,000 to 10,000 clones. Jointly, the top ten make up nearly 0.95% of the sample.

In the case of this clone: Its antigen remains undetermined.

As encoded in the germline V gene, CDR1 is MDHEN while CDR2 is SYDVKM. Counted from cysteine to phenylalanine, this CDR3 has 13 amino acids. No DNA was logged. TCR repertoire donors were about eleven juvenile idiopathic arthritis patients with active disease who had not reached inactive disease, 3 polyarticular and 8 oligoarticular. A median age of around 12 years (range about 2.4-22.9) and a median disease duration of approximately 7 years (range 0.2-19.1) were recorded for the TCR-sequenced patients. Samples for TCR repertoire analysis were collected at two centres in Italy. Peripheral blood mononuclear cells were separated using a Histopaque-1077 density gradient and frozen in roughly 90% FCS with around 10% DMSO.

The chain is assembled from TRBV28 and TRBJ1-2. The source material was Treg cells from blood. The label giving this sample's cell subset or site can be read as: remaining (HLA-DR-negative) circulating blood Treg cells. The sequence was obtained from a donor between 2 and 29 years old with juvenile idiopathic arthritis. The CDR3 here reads CASSLGSGYGYTF.